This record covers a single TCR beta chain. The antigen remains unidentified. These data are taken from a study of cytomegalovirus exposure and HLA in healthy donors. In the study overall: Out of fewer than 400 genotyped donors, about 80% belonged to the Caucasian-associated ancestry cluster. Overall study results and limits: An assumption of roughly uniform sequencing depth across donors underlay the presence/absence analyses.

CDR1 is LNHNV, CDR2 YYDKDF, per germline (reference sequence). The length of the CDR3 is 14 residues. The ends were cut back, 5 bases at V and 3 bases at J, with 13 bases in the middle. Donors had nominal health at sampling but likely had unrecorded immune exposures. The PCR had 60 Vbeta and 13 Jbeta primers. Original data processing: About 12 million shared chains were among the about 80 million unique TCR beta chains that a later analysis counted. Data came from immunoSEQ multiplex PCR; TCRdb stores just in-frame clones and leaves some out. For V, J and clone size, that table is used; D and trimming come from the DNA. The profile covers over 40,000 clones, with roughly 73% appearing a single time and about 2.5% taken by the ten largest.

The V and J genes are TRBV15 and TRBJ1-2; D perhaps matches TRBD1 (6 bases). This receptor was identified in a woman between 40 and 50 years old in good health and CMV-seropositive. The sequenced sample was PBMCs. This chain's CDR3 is CATSPAAGDYGYTF. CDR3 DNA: TGTGCCACCAGCCCTGCGGCAGGGGACTATGGCTACACCTTC.